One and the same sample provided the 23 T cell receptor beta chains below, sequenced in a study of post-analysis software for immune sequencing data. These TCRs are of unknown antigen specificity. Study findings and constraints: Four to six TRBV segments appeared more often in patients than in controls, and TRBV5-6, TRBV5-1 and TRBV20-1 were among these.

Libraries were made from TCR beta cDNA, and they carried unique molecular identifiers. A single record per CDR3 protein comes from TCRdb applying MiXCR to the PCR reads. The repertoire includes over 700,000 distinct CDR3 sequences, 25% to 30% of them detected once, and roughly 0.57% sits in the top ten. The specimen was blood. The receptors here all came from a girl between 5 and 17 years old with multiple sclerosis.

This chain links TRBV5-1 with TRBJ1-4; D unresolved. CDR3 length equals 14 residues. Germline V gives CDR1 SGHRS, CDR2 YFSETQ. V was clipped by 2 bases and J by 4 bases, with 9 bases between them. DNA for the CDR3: TGCGCCAGCAGCTTCGGACGGATTAATGAAAAACTGTTTTTT. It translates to CASSFGRINEKLFF.

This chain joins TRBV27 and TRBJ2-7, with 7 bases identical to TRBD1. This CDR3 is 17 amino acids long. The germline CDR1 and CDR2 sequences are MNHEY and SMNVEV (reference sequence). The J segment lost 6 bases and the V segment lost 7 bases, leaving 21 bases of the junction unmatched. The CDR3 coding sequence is TGTGCCAGCAAAGCTTCTGGGCTAGCAGGGGGAGAGTTCGAGCAGTACTTC. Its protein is CASKASGLAGGEFEQYF.

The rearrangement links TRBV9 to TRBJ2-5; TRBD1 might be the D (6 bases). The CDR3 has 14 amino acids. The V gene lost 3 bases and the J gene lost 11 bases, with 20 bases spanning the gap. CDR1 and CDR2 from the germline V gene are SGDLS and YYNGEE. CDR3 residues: CASSGSLRDNEQYF. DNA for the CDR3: TGTGCCAGCAGCGGGTCCCTGAGGGACAATGAGCAGTACTTC.

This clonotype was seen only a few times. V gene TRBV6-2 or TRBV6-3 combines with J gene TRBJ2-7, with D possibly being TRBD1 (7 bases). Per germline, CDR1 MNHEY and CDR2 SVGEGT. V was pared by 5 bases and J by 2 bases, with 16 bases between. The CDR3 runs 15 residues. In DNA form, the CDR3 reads TGTGCCAGCAGTGACGGAGGGACAGCAGCCTACGAGCAGTACTTC. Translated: CASSDGGTAAYEQYF.

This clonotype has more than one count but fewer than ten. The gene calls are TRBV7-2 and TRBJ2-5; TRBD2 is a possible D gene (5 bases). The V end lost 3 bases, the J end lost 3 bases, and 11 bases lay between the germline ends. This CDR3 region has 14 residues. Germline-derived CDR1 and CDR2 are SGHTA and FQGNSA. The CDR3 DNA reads TGTGCCAGCAGCTTTACATCGGAGGAAGAGACCCAGTACTTC. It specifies CASSFTSEEETQYF.

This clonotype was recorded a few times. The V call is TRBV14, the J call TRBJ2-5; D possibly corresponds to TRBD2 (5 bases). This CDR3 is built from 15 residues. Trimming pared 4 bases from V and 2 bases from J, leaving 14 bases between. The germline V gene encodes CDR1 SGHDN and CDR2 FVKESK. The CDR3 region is CASSPFGKLQETQYF. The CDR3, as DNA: TGTGCCAGCAGCCCATTCGGGAAACTTCAAGAGACCCAGTACTTC.

The CDR3 DNA follows: TGTGCCACCAGTGAAGTTAGCGGGAGGGGGGCCAACGTCCTGACTTTC. Translated: CATSEVSGRGANVLTF. J is TRBJ2-6 and V is TRBV24-1; 10 bases are a match to TRBD2. The CDR3 totals 16 residues. Trimming at V came to 4 bases and at J to 4 bases, leaving 3 bases not matched to a gene. Germline values: CDR1 KGHDR, CDR2 SFDVKD.

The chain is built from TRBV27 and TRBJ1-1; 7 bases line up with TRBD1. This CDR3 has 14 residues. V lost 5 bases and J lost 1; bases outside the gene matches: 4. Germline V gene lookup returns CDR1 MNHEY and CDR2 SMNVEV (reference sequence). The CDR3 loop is CASSPQGGNTEAFF. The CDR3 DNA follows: TGTGCCAGCAGTCCCCAGGGGGGGAACACTGAAGCTTTCTTT.

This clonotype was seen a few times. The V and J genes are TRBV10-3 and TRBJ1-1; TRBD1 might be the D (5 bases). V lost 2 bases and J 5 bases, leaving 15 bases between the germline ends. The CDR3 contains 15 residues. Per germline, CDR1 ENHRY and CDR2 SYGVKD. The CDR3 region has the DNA TGTGCCATCAGTGAGGGGGGACCCTACGGGACTGAAGCTTTCTTT. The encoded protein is CAISEGGPYGTEAFF.

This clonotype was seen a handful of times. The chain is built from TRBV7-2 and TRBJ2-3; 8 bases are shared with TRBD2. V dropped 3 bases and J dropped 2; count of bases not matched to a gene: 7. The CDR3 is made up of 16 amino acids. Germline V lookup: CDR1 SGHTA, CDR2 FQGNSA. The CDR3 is CASSFKGREDTDTQYF. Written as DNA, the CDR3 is TGTGCCAGCAGCTTTAAGGGGCGGGAGGACACAGATACGCAGTATTTT.

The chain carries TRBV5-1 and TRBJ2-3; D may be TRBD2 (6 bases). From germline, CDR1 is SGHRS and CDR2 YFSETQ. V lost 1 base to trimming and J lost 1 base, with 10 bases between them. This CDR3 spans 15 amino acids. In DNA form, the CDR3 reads TGCGCCAGCAGCTTGATAGCGGCTCGCACAGATACGCAGTATTTT. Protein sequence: CASSLIAARTDTQYF.

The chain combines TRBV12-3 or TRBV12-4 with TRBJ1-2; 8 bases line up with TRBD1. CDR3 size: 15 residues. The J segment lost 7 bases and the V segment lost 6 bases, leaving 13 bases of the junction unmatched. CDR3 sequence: CASSLDGRGRVGYTF. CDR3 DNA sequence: TGTGCCAGCAGCCTGGATGGCAGGGGGCGAGTTGGCTACACCTTC.

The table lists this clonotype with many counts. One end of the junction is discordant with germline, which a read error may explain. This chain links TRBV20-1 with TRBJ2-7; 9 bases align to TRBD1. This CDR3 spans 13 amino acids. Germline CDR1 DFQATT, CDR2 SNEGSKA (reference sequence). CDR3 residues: CSARDRGLGEQYF. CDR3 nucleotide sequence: TGCAGTGCGAGAGACAGGGGGTTGGGCGAGCAGTACTTC.

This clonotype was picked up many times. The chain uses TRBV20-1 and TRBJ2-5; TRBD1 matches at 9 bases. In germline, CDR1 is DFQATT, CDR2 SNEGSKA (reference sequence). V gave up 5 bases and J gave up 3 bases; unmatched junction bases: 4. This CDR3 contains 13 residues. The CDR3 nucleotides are TGCAGTGCTGGTGGGGACAGGGAAGAGACCCAGTACTTC. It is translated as CSAGGDREETQYF.

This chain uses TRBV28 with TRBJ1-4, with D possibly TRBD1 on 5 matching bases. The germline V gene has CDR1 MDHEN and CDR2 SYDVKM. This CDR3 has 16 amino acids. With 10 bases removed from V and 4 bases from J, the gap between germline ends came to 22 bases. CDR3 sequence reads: CATNHQGPLGNEKLFF. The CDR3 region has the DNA TGTGCCACCAACCACCAGGGTCCGCTGGGTAATGAAAAACTGTTTTTT.

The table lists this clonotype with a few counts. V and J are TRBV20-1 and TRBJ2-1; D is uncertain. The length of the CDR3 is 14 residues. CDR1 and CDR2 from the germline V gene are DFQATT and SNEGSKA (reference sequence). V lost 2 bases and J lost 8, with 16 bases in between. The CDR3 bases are TGCAGTGCTAGAATGCAGTTGGGTTTCGATGAGCAGTTCTTC. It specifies CSARMQLGFDEQFF.

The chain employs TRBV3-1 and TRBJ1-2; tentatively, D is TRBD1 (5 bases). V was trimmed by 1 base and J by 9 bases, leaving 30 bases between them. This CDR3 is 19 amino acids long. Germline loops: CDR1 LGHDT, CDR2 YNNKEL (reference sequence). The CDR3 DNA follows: TGTGCCAGCAGCCAAGGGGGAAGGGGTCTAACACGGGGAGAACCTCGCTACACCTTC. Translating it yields CASSQGGRGLTRGEPRYTF. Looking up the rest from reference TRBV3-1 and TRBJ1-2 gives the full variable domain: DTAVSQTPKYLVTQMGNDKSIKCEQNLGHDTMYWYKQDSKKFLKIMFSYNNKELIINETVPNRFSPKSPDKAHLNLHINSLELGDSAVYFCASSQGGRGLTRGEPRYTFGSGTRLTVV.

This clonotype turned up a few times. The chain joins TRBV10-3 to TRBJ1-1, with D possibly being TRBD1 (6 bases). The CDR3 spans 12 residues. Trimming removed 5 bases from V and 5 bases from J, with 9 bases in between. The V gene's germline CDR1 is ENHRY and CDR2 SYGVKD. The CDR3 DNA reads TGTGCCATCAGTCTAGGACAGACTGAAGCTTTCTTT. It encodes CAISLGQTEAFF.

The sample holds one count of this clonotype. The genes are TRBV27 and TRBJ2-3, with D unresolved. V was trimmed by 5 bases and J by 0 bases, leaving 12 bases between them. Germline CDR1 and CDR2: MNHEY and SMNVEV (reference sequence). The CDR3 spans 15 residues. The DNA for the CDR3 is TGTGCCAGCAGTCCCATCCGACCTAGCACAGATACGCAGTATTTT. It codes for CASSPIRPSTDTQYF.

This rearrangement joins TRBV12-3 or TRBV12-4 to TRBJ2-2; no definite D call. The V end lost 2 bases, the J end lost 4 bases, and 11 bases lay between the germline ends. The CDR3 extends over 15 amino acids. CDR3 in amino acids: CASSLLGSSTGELFF. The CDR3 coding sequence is TGTGCCAGCAGTTTACTGGGGTCAAGCACCGGGGAGCTGTTTTTT.

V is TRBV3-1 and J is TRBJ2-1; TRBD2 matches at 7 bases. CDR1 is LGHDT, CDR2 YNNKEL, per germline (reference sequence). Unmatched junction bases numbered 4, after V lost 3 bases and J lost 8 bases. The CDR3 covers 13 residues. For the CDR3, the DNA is TGTGCCAGCAGCCAGGCAACTAGCGATGAGCAGTTCTTC. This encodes CASSQATSDEQFF.

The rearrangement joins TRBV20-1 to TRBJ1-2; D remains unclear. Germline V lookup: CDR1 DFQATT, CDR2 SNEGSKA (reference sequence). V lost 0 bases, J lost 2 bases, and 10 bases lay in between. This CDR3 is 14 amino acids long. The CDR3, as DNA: TGCAGTGCTAGAGATCTTAGGCAGAACTATGGCTACACCTTC. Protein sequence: CSARDLRQNYGYTF.

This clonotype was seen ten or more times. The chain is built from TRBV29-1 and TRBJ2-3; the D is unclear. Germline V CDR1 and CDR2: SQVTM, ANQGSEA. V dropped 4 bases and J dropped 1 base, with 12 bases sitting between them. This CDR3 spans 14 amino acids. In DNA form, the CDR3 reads TGCAGCGTTGGAATTCTCGGCCGCACAGATACGCAGTATTTT. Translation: CSVGILGRTDTQYF.